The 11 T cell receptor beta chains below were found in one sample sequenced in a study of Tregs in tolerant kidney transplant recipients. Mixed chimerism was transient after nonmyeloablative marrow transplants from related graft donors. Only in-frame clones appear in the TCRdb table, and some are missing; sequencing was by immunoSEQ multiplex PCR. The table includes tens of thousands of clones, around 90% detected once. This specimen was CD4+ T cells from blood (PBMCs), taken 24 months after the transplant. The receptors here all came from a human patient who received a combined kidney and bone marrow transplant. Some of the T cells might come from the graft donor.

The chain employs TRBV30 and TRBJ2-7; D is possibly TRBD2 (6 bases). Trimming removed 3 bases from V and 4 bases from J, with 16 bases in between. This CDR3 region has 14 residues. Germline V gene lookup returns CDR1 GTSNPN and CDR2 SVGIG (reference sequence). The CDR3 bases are TGTGCCTGGAGGGCGGGACCGGGTCATTACGAGCAGTACTTC. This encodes CAWRAGPGHYEQYF.

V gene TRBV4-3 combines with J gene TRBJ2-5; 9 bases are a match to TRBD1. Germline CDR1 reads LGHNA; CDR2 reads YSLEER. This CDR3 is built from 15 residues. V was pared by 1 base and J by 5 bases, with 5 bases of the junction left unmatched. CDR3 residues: CASSQGQGVRETQYF. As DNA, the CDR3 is TGCGCCAGCAGCCAAGGACAGGGGGTGCGGGAGACCCAGTACTTC.

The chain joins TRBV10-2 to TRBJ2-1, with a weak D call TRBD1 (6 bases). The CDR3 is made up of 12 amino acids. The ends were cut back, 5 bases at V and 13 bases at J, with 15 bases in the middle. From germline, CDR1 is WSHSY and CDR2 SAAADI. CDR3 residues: CASSLNRAIQFF. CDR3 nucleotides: TGCGCCAGCAGTCTAAACAGGGCTATTCAGTTCTTC.

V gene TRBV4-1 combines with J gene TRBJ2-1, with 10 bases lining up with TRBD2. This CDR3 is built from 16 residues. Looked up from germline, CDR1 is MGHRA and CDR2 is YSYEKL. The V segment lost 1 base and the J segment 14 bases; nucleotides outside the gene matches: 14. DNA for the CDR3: TGCGCCAGCAGCCAAGGGAGGAGTAGCGGGAGGCCCACGGAGTTCTTC. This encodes CASSQGRSSGRPTEFF.

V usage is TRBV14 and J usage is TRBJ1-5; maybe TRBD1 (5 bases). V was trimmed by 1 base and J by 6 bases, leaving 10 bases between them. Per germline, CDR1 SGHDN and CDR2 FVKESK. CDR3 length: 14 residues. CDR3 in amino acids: CASSQGGWGQPQHF. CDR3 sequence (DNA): TGTGCCAGCAGCCAAGGGGGCTGGGGTCAGCCCCAGCATTTT.

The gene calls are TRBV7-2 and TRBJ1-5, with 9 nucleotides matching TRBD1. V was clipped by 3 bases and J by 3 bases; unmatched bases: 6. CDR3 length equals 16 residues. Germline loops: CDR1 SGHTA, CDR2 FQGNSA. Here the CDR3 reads CASSFTGTGYNQPQHF. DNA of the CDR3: TGTGCCAGCAGCTTTACCGGGACAGGGTACAATCAGCCCCAGCATTTT.

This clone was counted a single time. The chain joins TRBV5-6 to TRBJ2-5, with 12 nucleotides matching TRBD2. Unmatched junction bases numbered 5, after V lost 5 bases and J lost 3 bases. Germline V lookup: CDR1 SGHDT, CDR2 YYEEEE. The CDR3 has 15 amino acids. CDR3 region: CASRAGLAGEETQYF. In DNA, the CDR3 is TGTGCCAGCAGGGCGGGACTAGCGGGCGAAGAGACCCAGTACTTC. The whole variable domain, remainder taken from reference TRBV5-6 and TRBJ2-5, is DAGVTQSPTHLIKTRGQQVTLRCSPKSGHDTVSWYQQALGQGPQFIFQYYEEEERQRGNFPDRFSGHQFPNYSSELNVNALLLGDSALYLCASRAGLAGEETQYFGPGTRLLVL.

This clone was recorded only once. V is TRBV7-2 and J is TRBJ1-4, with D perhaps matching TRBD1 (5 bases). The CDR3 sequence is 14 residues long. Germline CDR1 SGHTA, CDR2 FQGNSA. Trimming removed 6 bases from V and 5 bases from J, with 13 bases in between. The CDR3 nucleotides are TGTGCCAGCAGATTGGGAAGGGGCAATGAAAAACTGTTTTTT. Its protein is CASRLGRGNEKLFF.

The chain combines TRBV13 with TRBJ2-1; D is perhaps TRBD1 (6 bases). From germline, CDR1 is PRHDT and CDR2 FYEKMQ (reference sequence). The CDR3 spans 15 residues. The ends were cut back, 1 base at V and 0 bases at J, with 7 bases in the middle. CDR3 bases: TGTGCCAGCAGCTTAGTAGGGGGCTCCTACAATGAGCAGTTCTTC. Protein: CASSLVGGSYNEQFF.

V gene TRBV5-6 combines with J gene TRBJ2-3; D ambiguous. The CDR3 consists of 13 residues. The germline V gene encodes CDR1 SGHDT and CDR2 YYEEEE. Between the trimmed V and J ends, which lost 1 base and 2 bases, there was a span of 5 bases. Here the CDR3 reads CASSLRYTDTQYF. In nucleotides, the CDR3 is TGTGCCAGCAGCTTGCGGTACACAGATACGCAGTATTTT.

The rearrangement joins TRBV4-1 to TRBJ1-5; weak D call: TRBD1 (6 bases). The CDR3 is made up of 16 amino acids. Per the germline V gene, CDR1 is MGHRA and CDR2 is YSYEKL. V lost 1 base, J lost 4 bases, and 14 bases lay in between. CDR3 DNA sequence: TGCGCCAGCAGCCAAGCCACACCCAGGGGTAATCAGCCCCAGCATTTT. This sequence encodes CASSQATPRGNQPQHF.